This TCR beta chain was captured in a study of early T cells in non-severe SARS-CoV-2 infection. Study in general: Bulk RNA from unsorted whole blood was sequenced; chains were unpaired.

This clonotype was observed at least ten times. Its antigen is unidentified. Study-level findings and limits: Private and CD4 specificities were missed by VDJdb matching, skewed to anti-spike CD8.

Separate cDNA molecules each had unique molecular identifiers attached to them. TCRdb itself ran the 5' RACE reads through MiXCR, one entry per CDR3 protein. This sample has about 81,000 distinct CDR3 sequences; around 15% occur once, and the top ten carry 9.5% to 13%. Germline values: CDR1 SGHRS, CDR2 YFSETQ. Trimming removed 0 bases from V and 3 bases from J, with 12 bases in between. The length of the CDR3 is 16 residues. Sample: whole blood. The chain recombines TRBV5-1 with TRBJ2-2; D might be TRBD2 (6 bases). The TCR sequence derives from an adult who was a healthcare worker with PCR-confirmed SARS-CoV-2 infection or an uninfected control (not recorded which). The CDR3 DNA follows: TGCGCCAGCAGCTTGGAGGCCCCGGGGGACACCGGGGAGCTGTTTTTT. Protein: CASSLEAPGDTGELFF.